This entry lists 5 T cell receptor beta chains sequenced from one sample in a study of vaccination and CD4 T cells after COVID-19. Their antigens are not known. An Oncomine TCR Beta short-read assay was used to sequence the DNA from cultured CD4+ T cells. One entry per CDR3 protein, called by TCRdb with MiXCR from the PCR reads. Here the sample spans thousands of distinct CDR3 sequences, around 75% being singletons. Treatment defined: roughly 11-day PBMC culture with coronavirus spike peptide pools or control peptides (ViraFEST assay). The sequenced material came from CD4+ T cells from blood, cultured in vitro. The receptor source for this set is a human donor who had recovered from COVID-19.

The V and J genes are TRBV20-1 and TRBJ1-2, with D unresolved. V lost 6 bases, J lost 1 base, and 15 bases lay in between. The CDR3 has 14 amino acids. CDR1 is DFQATT, CDR2 SNEGSKA, per germline (reference sequence). CDR3 nucleotide sequence: TGCAGTGCCACCTCCCCTGGGCTTAACTATGGCTACACCTTC. This sequence encodes CSATSPGLNYGYTF.

In its sample, this clonotype is medium-sized (0.01 to 0.1%). V gene TRBV6-2 or TRBV6-3 combines with J gene TRBJ1-6; TRBD1 is a possible D gene (5 bases). The germline V gene encodes CDR1 MNHEY and CDR2 SVGEGT. The V end lost 6 bases, the J end lost 4 bases, and 10 bases lay between the germline ends. The CDR3 loop spans 14 amino acids. The CDR3 protein is CASSGAAYNSPLHF. The DNA for the CDR3 is TGTGCCAGCAGCGGGGCAGCTTATAATTCACCCCTCCACTTT.

The rearrangement joins TRBV14 to TRBJ1-2; D gene ambiguous. V shed 1 base and J shed 1 base, with 16 bases lying between them. Germline CDR1 and CDR2: SGHDN and FVKESK. The CDR3 spans 17 residues. The CDR3 DNA sequence: TGTGCCAGCAGCCAAGCGGCTAGGGCGATTATTAACTATGGCTACACCTTC. Its protein product is CASSQAARAIINYGYTF.

This clonotype was observed a few times. This rearrangement joins TRBV7-3 to TRBJ1-5; D unresolved. Germline V gene data show CDR1 as SGHTA and CDR2 as FQGTGA. The CDR3 is 14 residues long. Trimming stripped 1 base from V and 4 bases from J, with 8 bases between. In DNA form, the CDR3 reads TGTGCCAGCAGCTTAATGACGATTAATCAGCCCCAGCATTTT. It specifies CASSLMTINQPQHF.

The chain couples TRBV7-2 to TRBJ2-3; D remains unclear. The V and J ends lost 3 bases and 5 bases respectively, with 9 bases between them. Germline loops: CDR1 SGHTA, CDR2 FQGNSA. This CDR3 contains 13 residues. CDR3 region: CASSLRPGDTQYF. Here the CDR3 DNA reads TGTGCCAGCAGCTTGAGGCCGGGAGATACGCAGTATTTT.